Following are 27 T cell receptor beta chains from one sample sequenced in a study of blood T cell repertoires in COVID-19 (dated by TCRdb to the early 2020s). Libraries were constructed by the immunoSEQ multiplex PCR assay. Imported from immuneACCESS, the table was reduced by TCRdb to in-frame sequences with V and J called. These copies leave out some clones; in studies compared against another copy, an unresolved V gene accounts for under half, and the cause of the remainder is not known. The sample data list about 190,000 clones, and about nine tenths of these were observed just once. About 1% of the sample lies in the top ten. The sample consisted of peripheral blood. The receptor source for this set is a young man with acute or convalescent COVID-19.

This chain links TRBV3-1 (or the pseudogene TRBV3-2) with TRBJ2-2, with 9 bases that match TRBD1. This CDR3 is 14 amino acids long. The V and J ends lost 6 bases and 5 bases, in that order; junction bases with no gene match: 4. The V gene's germline CDR1 is LGHDT and CDR2 YNNKEL (reference sequence). DNA for the CDR3: TGTGCCAGCAGGGAGACAGGGGGAACCGGGGAGCTGTTTTTT. Encoded protein: CASRETGGTGELFF.

The gene calls are TRBV6-4 and TRBJ2-1, with 7 bases fitting TRBD1. There are 11 residues in the CDR3. CDR1 MRHNA and CDR2 SNTAGT come from the germline V gene. V lost 8 bases and J lost 8; bases outside the gene matches: 3. The CDR3 sequence: CASDRDHEQFF. In DNA form, the CDR3 reads TGTGCCAGCGACAGGGACCATGAGCAGTTCTTC.

The J gene is TRBJ1-1, the V gene TRBV28, with 7 bases identical to TRBD1. With 5 bases clipped from V and 12 bases from J, the junction kept 9 bases outside the gene matches. The CDR3 spans 12 residues. Germline CDR1 reads MDHEN; CDR2 reads SYDVKM. The CDR3 DNA sequence: TGTGCCAGCAGTCTTCGACAGGGTAAAACTTTCTTT. Protein product: CASSLRQGKTFF.

J is TRBJ2-7 and V is TRBV7-6; D unclear. The CDR3 loop spans 11 amino acids. Germline-derived CDR1 and CDR2 are SGHVS and FNYEAQ. Trimming removed 6 bases from V and 3 bases from J, with 6 bases in between. For the CDR3, the DNA is TGTGCCAGCAGTCACAGCTACGAGCAGTACTTC. This sequence encodes CASSHSYEQYF.

This clone was counted once. CDR3 bases: TGTGCCAGCAGTTGGCGGGGAAGGGGTGGCCCCTACAATGAGCAGTTCTTC. Translated: CASSWRGRGGPYNEQFF. The chain has TRBV27 and TRBJ2-1, with D possibly matching TRBD2 (6 bases). The CDR3 has 17 residues. Germline CDR1 reads MNHEY; CDR2 reads SMNVEV (reference sequence). Between the trimmed V and J ends, which lost 4 bases and 2 bases, there was a span of 18 bases.

The chain carries TRBV5-6 and TRBJ2-5; a weak D match, TRBD2 (6 bases). Trimming removed 1 base at V and 4 bases at J, with 17 bases between. There are 16 residues in the CDR3. The germline gives CDR1 SGHDT, CDR2 YYEEEE. CDR3 region: CASSLIGRGQGETQYF. The CDR3 DNA is TGTGCCAGCAGCTTGATAGGGCGGGGCCAGGGAGAGACCCAGTACTTC.

This chain links TRBV3-1 (or the pseudogene TRBV3-2) with TRBJ2-5; 8 bases are a match to TRBD2. CDR1 is LGHDT, CDR2 YNNKEL, per germline (reference sequence). This CDR3 is built from 15 residues. Unmatched junction bases numbered 5, after V lost 2 bases and J lost 3 bases. CDR3 bases: TGTGCCAGCAGCCAAAACCCCGGGGGGGAAGAGACCCAGTACTTC. The encoded protein is CASSQNPGGEETQYF.

The chain employs TRBV15 and TRBJ1-4, with D perhaps matching TRBD1 (5 bases). In germline, CDR1 is LNHNV, CDR2 YYDKDF (reference sequence). This CDR3 has 13 residues. Between the trimmed V and J ends, which lost 3 bases and 3 bases, there was a span of 5 bases. CDR3 region: CATSSRANEKLFF. CDR3 nucleotides: TGTGCCACCAGCAGCAGGGCTAATGAAAAACTGTTTTTT.

The chain recombines TRBV12-3 or TRBV12-4 with TRBJ2-1; possible D gene TRBD2, 5 bases. Between the trimmed V and J ends, which lost 4 bases and 9 bases, there was a span of 10 bases. This CDR3 has 12 amino acids. The CDR3 DNA follows: TGTGCCAGCAGTTCCCGACGGGGTGAGCAGTTCTTC. Translation gives CASSSRRGEQFF.

V gene TRBV5-4 combines with J gene TRBJ1-2, with D possibly TRBD1 on 6 matching bases. The CDR3 is 15 residues long. Germline loops: CDR1 SGHNT, CDR2 YYREEE (reference sequence). The V gene lost 1 base and the J gene lost 7 bases, with 17 bases spanning the gap. The CDR3 reads CASSLKQGPGFGYTF. CDR3 nucleotide sequence: TGTGCCAGCAGCTTGAAACAGGGTCCAGGGTTTGGCTACACCTTC.

The V gene is TRBV7-2, the J gene TRBJ2-3; 9 bases agree with TRBD2. In germline, CDR1 is SGHTA, CDR2 FQGNSA. The J segment lost 6 bases and the V segment lost 5 bases, leaving 9 bases of the junction unmatched. The CDR3 sequence is 15 residues long. CDR3 loop: CASSPPSGVSDTQYF. In DNA form, the CDR3 reads TGTGCCAGCAGCCCCCCTAGCGGGGTCAGTGATACGCAGTATTTT. Together with reference TRBV7-2 and TRBJ2-3, the CDR3 gives the full variable domain: GAGVSQSPSNKVTEKGKDVELRCDPISGHTALYWYRQSLGQGLEFLIYFQGNSAPDKSGLPSDRFSAERTGGSVSTLTIQRTQQEDSAVYLCASSPPSGVSDTQYFGPGTRLTVL.

V is TRBV19 and J is TRBJ1-4; D is ambiguous. The CDR3 is 14 amino acids. V lost 3 bases, J lost 4 bases, and 9 bases lay in between. Germline CDR1 is LNHDA and CDR2 is SQIVND (reference sequence). The CDR3, as DNA: TGTGCCAGTAGTATTCGAGGGTTTAATGAAAAACTGTTTTTT. Translated, it gives CASSIRGFNEKLFF.

This sequence joins TRBV7-9 and TRBJ1-2; possible D gene TRBD1, 6 bases. This CDR3 comprises 14 residues. The ends were cut back, 2 bases at V and 6 bases at J, with 13 bases in the middle. Germline V gives CDR1 SEHNR, CDR2 FQNEAQ (reference sequence). CDR3 in amino acids: CASSLNGGLDGYTF. In DNA, the CDR3 is TGTGCCAGCAGCTTAAACGGGGGGCTGGATGGCTACACCTTC.

The rearrangement joins TRBV19 to TRBJ2-7, with 9 bases fitting TRBD1. The CDR3 is 14 residues long. V lost 5 bases to trimming and J lost 2 bases; unmatched junction nucleotides: 4. Germline loops: CDR1 LNHDA, CDR2 SQIVND (reference sequence). CDR3 coding DNA: TGTGCCAGTAGTCACAGGGGGCTTACCTACGAGCAGTACTTC. This encodes CASSHRGLTYEQYF.

This sequence joins TRBV6-2 or TRBV6-3 and TRBJ1-2, with D uncertain. Germline-derived CDR1 and CDR2 are MNHEY and SVGEGT. Trimming left V 2 bases short and J 2 bases short, with 9 bases between. The CDR3 extends over 14 amino acids. CDR3 region: CASSYVAANYGYTF. CDR3 DNA: TGTGCCAGCAGTTACGTAGCGGCGAACTATGGCTACACCTTC.

The V call is TRBV11-2, the J call TRBJ1-2; D ambiguous. Germline CDR1 is SGHAT and CDR2 is FQNNGV. V was cut by 5 bases and J by 7 bases, with 8 bases left in between. The CDR3 is 11 residues long. As DNA, the CDR3 is TGTGCCAGCAGCCCCGGTGGTGGCTACACCTTC. Translating gives CASSPGGGYTF.

The rearrangement joins TRBV28 to TRBJ1-6; weak D call: TRBD1 (5 bases). The CDR3 loop spans 19 amino acids. The V gene lost 6 bases and the J gene lost 7 bases, with 28 bases spanning the gap. Per the germline V gene, CDR1 is MDHEN and CDR2 is SYDVKM. The DNA of the CDR3 is TGTGCCAGCAGCACCTCGCCCCTCGCGGGGAGGGGAGGGAATTCACCCCTCCACTTT. Translation gives CASSTSPLAGRGGNSPLHF.

The chain carries TRBV5-4 and TRBJ2-1; 8 bases align to TRBD1. The CDR3 spans 14 residues. Trimming took 4 bases from V and 10 from J; bases not matched to a gene: 10. Per the germline V gene, CDR1 is SGHNT and CDR2 is YYREEE (reference sequence). As DNA, the CDR3 is TGTGCCAGCAGCCACACCGGGACAGGTAAAGAGCAGTTCTTC. The encoded protein is CASSHTGTGKEQFF.

The chain joins TRBV5-1 to TRBJ2-3; D may be TRBD1 (6 bases). Trimming stripped 2 bases from V and 1 base from J, with 23 bases between. The CDR3 covers 19 residues. The germline gives CDR1 SGHRS, CDR2 YFSETQ. In DNA form, the CDR3 reads TGCGCCAGCAGCTTCGACAGGTTCTCGACCTCCCCAGGCACAGATACGCAGTATTTT. Protein product: CASSFDRFSTSPGTDTQYF.

This rearrangement joins TRBV28 to TRBJ2-7; 9 positions agree with TRBD1. J lost 1 base, V lost 4 bases, and 5 bases had no gene match. Germline V CDR1 and CDR2: MDHEN, SYDVKM. The CDR3 length is 15 residues. The CDR3: CASSSPGQGSYEQYF. The CDR3 DNA reads TGTGCCAGCAGTTCGCCTGGACAGGGGTCCTACGAGCAGTACTTC.

This clone occurred once. The chain links TRBV3-1 (or the pseudogene TRBV3-2) to TRBJ1-6, with D maybe TRBD1 (6 bases). The V gene's germline CDR1 is LGHDT and CDR2 YNNKEL (reference sequence). The germline V and J ends were trimmed by 3 bases and 6 bases, with 12 bases remaining between them. This CDR3 is 15 amino acids long. The CDR3 spells CASSHAGAFNSPLHF. In DNA, the CDR3 is TGTGCCAGCAGCCATGCGGGGGCTTTTAATTCACCCCTCCACTTT.

The chain uses TRBV30 and TRBJ1-5; no clear D gene. Per the germline V gene, CDR1 is GTSNPN and CDR2 is SVGIG (reference sequence). Deletions cut 1 base from V and 0 bases from J, with 7 bases between. This CDR3 contains 14 residues. The CDR3 loop is CAWSGSNSNQPQHF. As DNA, the CDR3 is TGTGCCTGGAGTGGGAGTAATAGCAATCAGCCCCAGCATTTT.

V and J are TRBV9 and TRBJ1-1; 7 positions match TRBD1. J gave up 8 bases and V 4 bases, and 14 bases lay outside the gene matches. Looked up from germline, CDR1 is SGDLS and CDR2 is YYNGEE. The CDR3 totals 15 residues. The CDR3 sequence is CASSFSTGDVGEAFF. The CDR3 DNA reads TGTGCCAGCAGCTTCAGTACAGGGGACGTTGGCGAAGCTTTCTTT.

This chain links TRBV30 with TRBJ2-1; possible D gene TRBD1, 6 bases. In germline, CDR1 is GTSNPN, CDR2 SVGIG (reference sequence). There are 15 residues in the CDR3. V lost 0 bases and J lost 3, with 12 bases in between. The CDR3 sequence is CAWSVSGAFYNEQFF. In DNA form, the CDR3 reads TGTGCCTGGAGTGTATCAGGGGCCTTCTACAATGAGCAGTTCTTC.

This chain links TRBV11-2 with TRBJ1-6, with TRBD1 matching 10 bases. This CDR3 comprises 15 residues. In germline, CDR1 is SGHAT, CDR2 FQNNGV. Trimming at V came to 5 bases and at J to 7 bases, leaving 5 bases not matched to a gene. The CDR3 DNA sequence: TGTGCCAGCAGCCGCATGGGACAGGGGAATTCACCCCTCCACTTT. Encoded protein: CASSRMGQGNSPLHF.

This clone was observed a few times. V and J are TRBV3-1 (or the pseudogene TRBV3-2) and TRBJ1-4; no firm D call. The CDR3 loop spans 14 amino acids. CDR1 and CDR2 from the germline V gene are LGHDT and YNNKEL (reference sequence). V was shortened by 1 base and J by 7 bases, with 10 bases between the two germline ends. The CDR3: CASSQGGVSEKLFF. CDR3 bases: TGTGCCAGCAGCCAAGGCGGCGTTAGTGAAAAACTGTTTTTT.

V gene TRBV30 combines with J gene TRBJ1-5; the D gene is possibly TRBD1 (6 bases). This CDR3 is built from 14 residues. The V gene's germline CDR1 is GTSNPN and CDR2 SVGIG (reference sequence). V shed 2 bases and J shed 10 bases, with 18 bases lying between them. The CDR3 sequence: CAWSRGRGLIPQHF. The CDR3 bases are TGTGCCTGGAGTCGGGGCAGGGGCCTAATTCCCCAGCATTTT.